The subject of this entry is one T cell receptor (beta chain). Its target is unknown. The data are from a study of fetal regulatory T cell absence and autoimmunity. Study background: Exocrine pancreas autoimmunity occurred in IPEX patients lacking clinical diabetes.

Study outcomes and limitations: Oligoclonal TCR enrichment in pancreas over cord blood reached over 100-fold for some clones. Cord blood and pancreas showed broadly similar TRB gene family usage.

The ends lost 5 bases at V and 6 bases at J; junction bases unmatched: 15. CDR1 and CDR2 from the germline V gene are SGHDN and FVKESK. The CDR3 has 19 amino acids. The survey-level immunoSEQ assay was used. Profiled with immunoSEQ multiplex PCR; TCRdb holds only in-frame clones, not every one. The sample has around 100,000 clones; approximately 79% are singletons. Sequenced sample: pancreas tissue. This receptor was taken from a male donor with IPEX syndrome. The chain combines TRBV14 with TRBJ2-1; the match to TRBD2 covers 14 bases. CDR3 sequence (DNA): TGTGCCAGCAGCACCCGACTAGCGGGAGGGCCAAGGGTGCGCAATGAGCAGTTCTTC. Translation gives CASSTRLAGGPRVRNEQFF.